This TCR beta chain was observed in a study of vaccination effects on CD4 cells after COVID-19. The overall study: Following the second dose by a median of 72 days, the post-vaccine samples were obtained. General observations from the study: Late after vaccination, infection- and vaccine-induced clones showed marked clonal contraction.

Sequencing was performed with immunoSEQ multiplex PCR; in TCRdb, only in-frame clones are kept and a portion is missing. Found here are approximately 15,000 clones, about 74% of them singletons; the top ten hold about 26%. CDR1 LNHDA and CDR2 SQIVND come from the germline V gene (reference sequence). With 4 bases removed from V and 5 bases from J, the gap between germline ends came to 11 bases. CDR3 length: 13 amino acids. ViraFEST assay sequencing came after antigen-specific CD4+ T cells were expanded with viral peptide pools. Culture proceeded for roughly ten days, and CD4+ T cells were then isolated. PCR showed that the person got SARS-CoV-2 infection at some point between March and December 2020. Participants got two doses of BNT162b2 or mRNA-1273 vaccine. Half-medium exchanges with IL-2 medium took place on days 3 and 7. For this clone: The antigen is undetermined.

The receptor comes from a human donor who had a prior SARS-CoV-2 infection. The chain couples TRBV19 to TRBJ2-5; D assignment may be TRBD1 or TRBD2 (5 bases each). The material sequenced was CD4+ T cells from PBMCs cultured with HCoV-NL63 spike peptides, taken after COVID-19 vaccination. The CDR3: CASSTVRGETQYF. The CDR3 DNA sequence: TGTGCCAGTAGTACGGTTCGGGGCGAGACCCAGTACTTC.